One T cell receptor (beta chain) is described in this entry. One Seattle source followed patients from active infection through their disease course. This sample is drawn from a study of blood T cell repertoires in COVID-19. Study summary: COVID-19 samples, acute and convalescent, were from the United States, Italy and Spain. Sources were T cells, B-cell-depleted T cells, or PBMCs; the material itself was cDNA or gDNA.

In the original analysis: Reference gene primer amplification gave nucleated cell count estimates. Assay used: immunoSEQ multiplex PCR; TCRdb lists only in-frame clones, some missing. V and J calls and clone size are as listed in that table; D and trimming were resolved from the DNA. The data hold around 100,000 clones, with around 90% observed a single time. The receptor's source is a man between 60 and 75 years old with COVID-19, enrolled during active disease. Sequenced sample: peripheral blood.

The CDR3 DNA is TGTGCCAGCAGCGGCGGGCCCGATAGCAATCAGCCCCAGCATTTT. Its translation: CASSGGPDSNQPQHF. This chain joins TRBV5-6 and TRBJ1-5; no reliable D call. CDR1 is SGHDT, CDR2 YYEEEE, per germline. V shed 4 bases and J shed 0 bases, with 11 bases lying between them. The CDR3 runs to 15 residues.